This TCR beta chain stems from a study of shared clonotypes between healthy human individuals. Study results and limitations: Read depth was anticipated to influence clonotype sharing among donors.

Comment on this clone: What it recognizes is unknown.

The CDR3 contains 12 residues. Germline CDR1 is SGHAT and CDR2 is FQNNGV. Trimming shortened V by 5 bases and J by 8 bases, and 12 bases separated the two germline ends. Clones were sequenced by immunoSEQ multiplex PCR, and TCRdb holds only the in-frame ones, with some missing. The table records 800,000 to 1,200,000 clones, approximately 78% of them present only once. V gene TRBV11-2 combines with J gene TRBJ1-2, with D perhaps TRBD1 (6 bases). Sequenced: memory CD4+ T cells from PBMCs. The subset here: CD45RA-negative fraction. The TCR originated in a man aged 18-30 years in good health. Some clones in this sample may be carry-over from other donors' samples. In DNA, the CDR3 is TGTGCCAGCAGCGTCGGACAGTACGGCTACACCTTC. Amino acid sequence: CASSVGQYGYTF.